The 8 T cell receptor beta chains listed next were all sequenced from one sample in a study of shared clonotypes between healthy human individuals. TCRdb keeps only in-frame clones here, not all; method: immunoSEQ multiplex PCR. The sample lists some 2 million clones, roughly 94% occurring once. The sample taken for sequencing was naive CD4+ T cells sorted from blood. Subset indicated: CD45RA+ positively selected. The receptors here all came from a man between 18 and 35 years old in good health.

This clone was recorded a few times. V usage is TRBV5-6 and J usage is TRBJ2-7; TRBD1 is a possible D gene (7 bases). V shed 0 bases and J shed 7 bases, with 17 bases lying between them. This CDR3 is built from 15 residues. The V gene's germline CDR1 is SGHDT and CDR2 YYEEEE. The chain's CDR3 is CASSLVRQGGIEQYF. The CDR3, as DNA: TGTGCCAGCAGCTTGGTGCGGCAGGGGGGCATAGAGCAGTACTTC.

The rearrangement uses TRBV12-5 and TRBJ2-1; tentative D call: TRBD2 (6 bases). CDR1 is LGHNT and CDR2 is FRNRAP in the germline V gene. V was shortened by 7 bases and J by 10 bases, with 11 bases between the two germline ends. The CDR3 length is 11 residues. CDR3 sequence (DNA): TGTGCTAGTGCCTTCGGACTAGAGCAGTTCTTC. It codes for CASAFGLEQFF.

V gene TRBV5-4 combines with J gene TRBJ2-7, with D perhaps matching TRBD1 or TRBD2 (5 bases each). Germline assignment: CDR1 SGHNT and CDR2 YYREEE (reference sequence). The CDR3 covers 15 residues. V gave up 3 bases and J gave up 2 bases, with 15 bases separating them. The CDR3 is CASSSSQGVAYEQYF. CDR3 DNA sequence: TGTGCCAGCAGCTCTTCCCAGGGAGTAGCCTACGAGCAGTACTTC.

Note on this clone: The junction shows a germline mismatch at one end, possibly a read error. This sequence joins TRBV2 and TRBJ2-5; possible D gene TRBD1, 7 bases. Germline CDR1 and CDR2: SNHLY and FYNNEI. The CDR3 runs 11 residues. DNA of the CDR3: TGTGCCGGCAGGGGGGAGGAGACCCAGTACTTC. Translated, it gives CAGRGEETQYF.

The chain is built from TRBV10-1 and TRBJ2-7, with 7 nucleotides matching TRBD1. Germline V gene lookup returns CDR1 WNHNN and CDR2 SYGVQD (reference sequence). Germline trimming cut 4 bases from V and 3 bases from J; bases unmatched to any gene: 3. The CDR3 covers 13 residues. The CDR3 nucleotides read TGCGCCAGCAGTGTTCGACAGGGCTACGAGCAGTACTTC. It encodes CASSVRQGYEQYF.

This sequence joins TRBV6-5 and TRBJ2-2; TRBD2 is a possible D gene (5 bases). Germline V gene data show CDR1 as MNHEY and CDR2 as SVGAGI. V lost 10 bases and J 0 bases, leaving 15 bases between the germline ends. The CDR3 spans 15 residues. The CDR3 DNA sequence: TGTGCCACCACAAGGGAGTTCCCGAACACCGGGGAGCTGTTTTTT. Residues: CATTREFPNTGELFF.

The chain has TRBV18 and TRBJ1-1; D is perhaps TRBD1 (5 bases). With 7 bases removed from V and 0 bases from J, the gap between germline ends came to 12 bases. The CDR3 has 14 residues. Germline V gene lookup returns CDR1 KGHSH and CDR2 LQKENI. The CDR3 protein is CASLGDSLNTEAFF. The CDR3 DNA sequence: TGTGCCAGCTTAGGAGACAGCCTGAACACTGAAGCTTTCTTT.

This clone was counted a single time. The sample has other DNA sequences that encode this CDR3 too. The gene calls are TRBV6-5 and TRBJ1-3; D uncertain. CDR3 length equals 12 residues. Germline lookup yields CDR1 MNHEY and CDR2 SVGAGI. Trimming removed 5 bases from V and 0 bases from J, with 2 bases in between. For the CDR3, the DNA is TGTGCCAGCAGTGGCTCTGGAAACACCATATATTTT. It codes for CASSGSGNTIYF.